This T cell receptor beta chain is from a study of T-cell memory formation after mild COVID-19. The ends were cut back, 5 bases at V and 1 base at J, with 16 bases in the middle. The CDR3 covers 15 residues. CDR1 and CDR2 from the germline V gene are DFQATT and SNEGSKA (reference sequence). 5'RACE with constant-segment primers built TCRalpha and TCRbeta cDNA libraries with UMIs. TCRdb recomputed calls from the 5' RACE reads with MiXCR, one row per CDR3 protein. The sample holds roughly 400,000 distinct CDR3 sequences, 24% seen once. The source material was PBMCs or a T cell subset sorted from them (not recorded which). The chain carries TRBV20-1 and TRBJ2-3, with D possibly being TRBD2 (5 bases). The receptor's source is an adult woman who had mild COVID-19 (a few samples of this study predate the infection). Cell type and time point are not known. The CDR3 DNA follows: TGCAGTGCTGGGATCCGGGAAAAGGGCACAGATACGCAGTATTTT. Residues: CSAGIREKGTDTQYF.